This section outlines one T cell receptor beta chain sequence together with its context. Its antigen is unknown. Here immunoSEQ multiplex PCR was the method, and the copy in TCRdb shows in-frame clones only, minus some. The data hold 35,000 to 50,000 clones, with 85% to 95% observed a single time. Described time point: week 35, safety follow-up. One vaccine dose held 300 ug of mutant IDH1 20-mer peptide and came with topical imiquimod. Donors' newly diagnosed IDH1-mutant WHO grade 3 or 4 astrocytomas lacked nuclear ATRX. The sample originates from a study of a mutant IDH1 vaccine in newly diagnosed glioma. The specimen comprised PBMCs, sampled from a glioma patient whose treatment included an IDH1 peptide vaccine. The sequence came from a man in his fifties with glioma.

The CDR3 reads CASSPRPVPNEKLFF. CDR3 in DNA: TGTGCCAGCAGTCCCCGACCGGTGCCGAATGAAAAACTGTTTTTT. This rearrangement joins TRBV27 to TRBJ1-4, with D uncertain. This CDR3 spans 15 amino acids. The V and J ends lost 5 bases and 5 bases respectively, with 15 bases between them. Germline V gives CDR1 MNHEY, CDR2 SMNVEV (reference sequence).